This record concerns one TCR beta chain sequence. Its antigen is as yet unknown. This entry comes from a study of CD8+ T cells in alopecia areata. Study at large: Treated patients were dosed with oral tofacitinib, taking 5 to 10 mg twice daily.

CDR1 is PRHDT, CDR2 FYEKMQ, per germline (reference sequence). This CDR3 spans 12 amino acids. Trimming took 5 bases from V and 4 from J, leaving 5 bases between them. Treatment described: oral pan-JAK inhibitor, 5-10 mg twice daily. Reverse transcribed after extraction, RNA yielded cDNA as the sequencing template. The repertoire was sequenced with immunoSEQ multiplex PCR; TCRdb's copy has only in-frame clones and lacks some. The data show about 140,000 clones, about 85% seen once. Regarding the study as a whole: TCRs were shared less clearly across patients than in mice, possibly for HLA-related reasons.

The input for sequencing was CD8+ T cells sorted from blood, taken at week 4, from a patient treated with tofacitinib. The V call is TRBV13, the J call TRBJ2-2, with unresolved D. The source is a human donor with alopecia areata. CDR3 protein: CASSHSTGELFF. Written as DNA, the CDR3 is TGTGCCAGCAGCCATAGCACCGGGGAGCTGTTTTTT.